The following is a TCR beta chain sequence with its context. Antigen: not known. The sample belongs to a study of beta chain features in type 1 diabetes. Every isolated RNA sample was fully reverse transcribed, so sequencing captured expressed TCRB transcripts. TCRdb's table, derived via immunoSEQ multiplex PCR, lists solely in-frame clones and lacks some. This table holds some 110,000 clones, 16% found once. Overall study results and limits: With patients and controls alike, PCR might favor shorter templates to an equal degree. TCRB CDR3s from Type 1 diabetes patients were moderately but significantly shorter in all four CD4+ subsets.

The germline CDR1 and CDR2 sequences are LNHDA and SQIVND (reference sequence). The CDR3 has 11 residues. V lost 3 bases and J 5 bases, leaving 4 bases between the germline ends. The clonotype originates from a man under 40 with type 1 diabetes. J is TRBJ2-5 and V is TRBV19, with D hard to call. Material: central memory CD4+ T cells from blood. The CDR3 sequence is CASSMSETQYF. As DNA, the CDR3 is TGTGCCAGTAGTATGTCGGAGACCCAGTACTTC.